This T cell receptor (beta chain) was sequenced for a study of early T cells in non-severe SARS-CoV-2 infection. Study-level information: Sequenced material consisted of bulk RNA (from unsorted whole blood), and chains were unpaired.

Deletions cut 6 bases from V and 5 bases from J, with 17 bases between. From germline, CDR1 is MNHNY and CDR2 SVGAGI (reference sequence). The CDR3 spans 16 residues. TCRdb used MiXCR to reprocess the 5' RACE reads, holding one entry per CDR3 protein. The table lists around 49,000 distinct CDR3 sequences, approximately 4.1% of them singletons, with roughly 6% in the top ten. This clonotype was seen a handful of times. As yet, its antigen is unknown. General observations from the study: VDJdb matching favored anti-spike CD8 responses, missing private and CD4 specificities.

The chain links TRBV6-6 to TRBJ1-6; tentatively, D is TRBD1 (6 bases). This receptor was identified in an adult who was a healthcare worker with PCR-confirmed SARS-CoV-2 infection or an uninfected control (not recorded which). Sequencing was done on a sample of whole blood. The chain's CDR3 is CASSPRGARNNSPLHF. The CDR3 DNA reads as TGTGCCAGCAGCCCCCGGGGGGCCAGGAATAATTCACCCCTCCACTTT.